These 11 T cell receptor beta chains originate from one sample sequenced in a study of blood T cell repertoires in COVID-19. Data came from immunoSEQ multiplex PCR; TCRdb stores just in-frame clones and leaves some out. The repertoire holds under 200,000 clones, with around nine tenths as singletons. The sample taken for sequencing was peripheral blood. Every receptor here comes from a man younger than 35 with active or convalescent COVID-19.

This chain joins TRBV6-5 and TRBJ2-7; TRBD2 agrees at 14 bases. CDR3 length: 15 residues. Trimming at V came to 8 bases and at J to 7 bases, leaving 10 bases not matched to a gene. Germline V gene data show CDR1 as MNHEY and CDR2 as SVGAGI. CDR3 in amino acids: CASSRTSGRSGEQYF. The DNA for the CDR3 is TGTGCCAGCTCCAGGACTAGCGGGAGGTCAGGTGAGCAGTACTTC.

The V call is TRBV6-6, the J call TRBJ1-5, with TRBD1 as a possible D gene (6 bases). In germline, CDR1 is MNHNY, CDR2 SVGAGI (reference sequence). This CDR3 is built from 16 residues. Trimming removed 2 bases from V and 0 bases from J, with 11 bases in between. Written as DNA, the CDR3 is TGTGCCAGCAGTTACGGGACATCCGATAGCAATCAGCCCCAGCATTTT. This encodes CASSYGTSDSNQPQHF.

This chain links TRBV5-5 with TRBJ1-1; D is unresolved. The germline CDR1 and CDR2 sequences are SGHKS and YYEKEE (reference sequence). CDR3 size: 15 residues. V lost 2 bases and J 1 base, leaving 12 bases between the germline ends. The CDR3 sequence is CASSLSPMANTEAFF. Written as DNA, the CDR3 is TGTGCCAGCAGCTTATCCCCGATGGCGAACACTGAAGCTTTCTTT.

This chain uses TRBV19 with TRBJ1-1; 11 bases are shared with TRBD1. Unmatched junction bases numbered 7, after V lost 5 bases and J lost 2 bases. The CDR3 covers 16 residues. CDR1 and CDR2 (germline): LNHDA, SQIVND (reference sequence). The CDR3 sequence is CASSPGTGGGNTEAFF. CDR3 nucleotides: TGTGCCAGTAGTCCAGGGACAGGGGGGGGTAACACTGAAGCTTTCTTT.

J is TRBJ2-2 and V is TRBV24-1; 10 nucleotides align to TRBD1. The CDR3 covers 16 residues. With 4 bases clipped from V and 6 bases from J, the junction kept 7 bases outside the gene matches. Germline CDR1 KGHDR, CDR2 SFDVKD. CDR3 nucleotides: TGTGCCACCAGTGACCTCCGGGACAGGGGTTCCGGGGAGCTGTTTTTT. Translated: CATSDLRDRGSGELFF.

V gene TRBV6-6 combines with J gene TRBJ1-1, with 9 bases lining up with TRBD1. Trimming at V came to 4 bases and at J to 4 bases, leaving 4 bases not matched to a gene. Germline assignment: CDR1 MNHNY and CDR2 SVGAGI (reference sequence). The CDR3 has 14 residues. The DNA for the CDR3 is TGTGCCAGCAGTTCCTCGACAGGGGGCACTGAAGCTTTCTTT. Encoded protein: CASSSSTGGTEAFF.

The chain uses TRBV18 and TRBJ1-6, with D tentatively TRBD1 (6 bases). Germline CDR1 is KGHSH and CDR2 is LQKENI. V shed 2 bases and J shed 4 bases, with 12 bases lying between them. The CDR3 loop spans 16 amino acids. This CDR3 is CASSPTTQGYNSPLHF. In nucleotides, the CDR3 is TGTGCCAGCTCACCAACCACCCAGGGGTATAATTCACCCCTCCACTTT.

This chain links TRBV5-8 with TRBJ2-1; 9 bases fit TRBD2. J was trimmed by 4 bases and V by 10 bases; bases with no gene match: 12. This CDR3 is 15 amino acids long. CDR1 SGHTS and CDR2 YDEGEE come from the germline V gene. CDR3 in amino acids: CAGTSGTSIYNEQFF. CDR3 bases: TGTGCCGGAACTTCCGGGACTAGCATTTACAATGAGCAGTTCTTC.

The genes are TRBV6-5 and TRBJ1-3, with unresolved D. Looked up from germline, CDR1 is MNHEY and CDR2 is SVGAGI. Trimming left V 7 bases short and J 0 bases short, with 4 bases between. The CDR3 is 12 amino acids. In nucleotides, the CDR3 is TGTGCCAGCACTAACTCTGGAAACACCATATATTTT. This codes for CASTNSGNTIYF.

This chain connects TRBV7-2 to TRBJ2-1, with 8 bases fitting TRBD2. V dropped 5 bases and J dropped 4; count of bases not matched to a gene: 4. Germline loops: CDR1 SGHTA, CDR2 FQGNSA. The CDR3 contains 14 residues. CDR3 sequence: CASSPSGGYNEQFF. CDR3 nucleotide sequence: TGTGCCAGCAGCCCATCGGGGGGGTACAATGAGCAGTTCTTC.

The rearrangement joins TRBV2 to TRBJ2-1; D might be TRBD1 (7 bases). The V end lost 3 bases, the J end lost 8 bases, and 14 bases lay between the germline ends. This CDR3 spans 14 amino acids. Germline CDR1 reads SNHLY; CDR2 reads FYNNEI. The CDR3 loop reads CASSDQGGPDEQFF. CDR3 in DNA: TGTGCCAGCAGTGACCAGGGGGGCCCGGATGAGCAGTTCTTC. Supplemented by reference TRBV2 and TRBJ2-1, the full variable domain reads EPEVTQTPSHQVTQMGQEVILRCVPISNHLYFYWYRQILGQKVEFLVSFYNNEISEKSEIFDDQFSVERPDGSNFTLKIRSTKLEDSAMYFCASSDQGGPDEQFFGPGTRLTVL.